Shown below are 9 T cell receptor beta chains from a single sample sequenced in a study of shared clonotypes between healthy human individuals. Repertoires were generated with immunoSEQ multiplex PCR, while TCRdb's copy carries only in-frame clones and drops some. Among a few million clones, approximately 95% were seen once, and the ten largest hold 0.39%. Input material: naive CD4+ T cells from PBMCs. This sample's subset: CD45RA+ positively selected. All receptors come from a man between 18 and 29 years old in good health. Some clones in this sample may be carry-over from other donors' samples.

This sequence joins TRBV6-5 and TRBJ2-7; possibly TRBD1 for D (5 bases). The CDR3 totals 14 residues. V lost 6 bases, J lost 3 bases, and 15 bases lay in between. CDR1 MNHEY and CDR2 SVGAGI come from the germline V gene. For the CDR3, the DNA is TGTGCCAGCAGCACCGGACAAACCGTCTACGAGCAGTACTTC. Protein: CASSTGQTVYEQYF.

The chain recombines TRBV18 with TRBJ1-1; D call uncertain. The CDR3 consists of 14 residues. V gave up 1 base and J gave up 4 bases, with 10 bases separating them. The V gene's germline CDR1 is KGHSH and CDR2 LQKENI. CDR3 nucleotide sequence: TGTGCCAGCTCACCACGGCTTGACGCCACTGAAGCTTTCTTT. This encodes CASSPRLDATEAFF.

This chain uses TRBV4-1 with TRBJ2-7; 7 bases are shared with TRBD1. Germline CDR1 and CDR2: MGHRA and YSYEKL. The CDR3 contains 13 residues. The V gene end was trimmed by 4 bases and the J gene end by 5 bases; junction bases not matched to a gene: 5. The chain's CDR3 is CASSRETGNEQYF. CDR3 in DNA: TGCGCCAGCAGCCGGGAGACAGGGAACGAGCAGTACTTC.

V gene TRBV11-1 combines with J gene TRBJ2-7; TRBD2 matches 9 bases. CDR1 SGHAT and CDR2 FQDESV come from the germline V gene (reference sequence). With V trimmed by 6 bases and J by 4 bases, 7 bases remained unmatched. The CDR3 sequence is 14 residues long. The CDR3 sequence is CASSLIAGAYEQYF. The CDR3, as DNA: TGTGCCAGCAGTCTCATAGCGGGAGCGTACGAGCAGTACTTC.

This clone was counted once. The rearrangement uses TRBV7-9 and TRBJ2-2; unclear D gene. The length of the CDR3 is 12 residues. Germline assignment: CDR1 SEHNR and CDR2 FQNEAQ (reference sequence). Trimming removed 5 bases from V and 5 bases from J, with 6 bases in between. The DNA for the CDR3 is TGTGCCAGCAGCCCAATGACCGGGGAGCTGTTTTTT. It is translated as CASSPMTGELFF.

V and J are TRBV5-1 and TRBJ2-3; D unresolved. V dropped 5 bases and J dropped 0 bases, with 7 bases sitting between them. Germline lookup yields CDR1 SGHRS and CDR2 YFSETQ. The length of the CDR3 is 13 residues. Here the CDR3 reads CASRNGSTDTQYF. DNA of the CDR3: TGCGCCAGCAGGAACGGTAGCACAGATACGCAGTATTTT.

The gene calls are TRBV5-4 and TRBJ2-4; 8 bases agree with TRBD2. Germline CDR1 is SGHNT and CDR2 is YYREEE (reference sequence). CDR3 size: 16 residues. V lost 3 bases, J lost 8 bases, and 13 bases stayed unmatched. In DNA, the CDR3 is TGTGCCAGCAGCTCATTGGCGGGGGGCGCCAAGGACATTCAGTACTTC. This codes for CASSSLAGGAKDIQYF.

V is TRBV28 and J is TRBJ1-5; D might be TRBD1 (5 bases). The germline V gene encodes CDR1 MDHEN and CDR2 SYDVKM. The CDR3 sequence is 14 residues long. V gave up 7 bases and J gave up 4 bases, with 14 bases separating them. The CDR3 DNA sequence: TGTGCCAGCACTTCCACGGGACTTAATCAGCCCCAGCATTTT. Its protein product is CASTSTGLNQPQHF. Drawing the rest from reference TRBV28 and TRBJ1-5, the complete variable domain is DVKVTQSSRYLVKRTGEKVFLECVQDMDHENMFWYRQDPGLGLRLIYFSYDVKMKEKGDIPEGYSVSREKKERFSLILESASTNQTSMYLCASTSTGLNQPQHFGDGTRLSIL.

CDR3 in amino acids: CASSREWTTGAGELFF. In DNA form, the CDR3 reads TGTGCCAGCTCCCGAGAGTGGACCACGGGTGCCGGGGAGCTGTTTTTT. The rearrangement uses TRBV18 and TRBJ2-2; D unclear. Germline V lookup: CDR1 KGHSH, CDR2 LQKENI. Trimming cost V 6 bases and J 6 bases, with 20 bases left between them. There are 16 residues in the CDR3.